In this sample, the clone carrying this T cell receptor (beta chain) turned up a few times. Trimming took 4 bases from V and 3 from J, leaving 17 bases between them. Looked up from germline, CDR1 is SGHRS and CDR2 is YFSETQ. The CDR3 length is 15 residues. The TCR beta CDR3 regions underwent amplification using RNA transcripts as the source. First-round RT-PCR with HTBI primers amplified the TCR CDR3 region. TCRdb redid the calling of the multiplex PCR reads with MiXCR, one entry per CDR3 protein. The sample has a few hundred thousand distinct CDR3 sequences; roughly 15% are singletons. The sample belongs to a study of T cells in Graves' hyperthyroidism and ophthalmopathy.

The rearrangement uses TRBV5-1 and TRBJ2-7; either TRBD1 or TRBD2 may supply D (7 bases each). Material for sequencing was blood. This clonotype was sampled from a woman aged 18-29 years with Graves' hyperthyroidism. The CDR3 reads CASSQSTGEGYEQYF. In nucleotides, the CDR3 is TGCGCCAGCAGCCAAAGCACAGGGGAGGGCTACGAGCAGTACTTC.